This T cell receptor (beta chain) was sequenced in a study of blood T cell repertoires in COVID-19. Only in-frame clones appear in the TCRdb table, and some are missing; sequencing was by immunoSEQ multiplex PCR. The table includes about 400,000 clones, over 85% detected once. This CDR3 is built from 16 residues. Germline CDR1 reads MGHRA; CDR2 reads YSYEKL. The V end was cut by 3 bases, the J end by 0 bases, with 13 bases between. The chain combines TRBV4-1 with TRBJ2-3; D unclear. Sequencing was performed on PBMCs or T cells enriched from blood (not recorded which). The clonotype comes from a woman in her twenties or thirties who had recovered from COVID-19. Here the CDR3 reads CASSHSQDSSTDTQYF. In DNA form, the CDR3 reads TGCGCCAGCAGCCATTCGCAGGATTCTAGCACAGATACGCAGTATTTT.